The T cell receptor beta chain under discussion was sequenced for a study of T cells after yellow fever vaccination. Study-level points and caveats: The study re-detected most primary-vaccination clones after the booster (about 95% CD4, around 89% CD8).

CDR1 MNHNY and CDR2 SVGAGI come from the germline V gene (reference sequence). Trimming removed 8 bases at V and 10 bases at J, with 20 bases between. CDR3 length: 13 amino acids. In its sample, this clonotype was seen a few times. Antigen specificity is unknown. TCRdb redid the calling of the 5' RACE reads with MiXCR, one entry per CDR3 protein. The table records 500,000 to 650,000 distinct CDR3 sequences, approximately 15% of them present only once. The sequences come from PBMCs, collected on the day of the yellow fever booster vaccination. This TCR derives from a man aged 25 to 40 who received the YFV17D yellow fever vaccine. The J gene is TRBJ2-5, the V gene TRBV6-6, with D possibly matching TRBD2 (5 bases). CDR3 coding DNA: TGTGCCAGCTCGGTACAGACCAAGAGCGGCCAGTACTTC. It translates to CASSVQTKSGQYF.